The entry below gives a single T cell receptor beta chain sequence along with its context. Its specificity is unknown. Germline lookup yields CDR1 SEHNR and CDR2 FQNEAQ (reference sequence). With 4 bases removed from V and 2 bases from J, the gap between germline ends came to 18 bases. The CDR3 has 16 amino acids. The record originates from a study of shared clonotypes between healthy human individuals. For the study at large: For every donor, three CD4 naive, three CD4 memory, two CD8 naive and one CD8 memory plates were used.

Terminally differentiated effector memory CD45RA+ cells were excluded from the naive CD8 cells, which were CD45RO-negative and positively selected for CCR7. Study-level results: Relative to clonotypes present in all four donors, those not shared had lower generation probabilities. Donor scarcity curtailed the genetic and exposure-history diversity represented herein.

As processed by the authors: Filtering was not the same, since immunoSEQ gave junction-only sequences without quality scores. Only in-frame clones appear in the TCRdb table, and some are missing; sequencing was by immunoSEQ multiplex PCR. V and J calls and clone size are copied from that table; D and trimming were computed from the DNA. In the table there are around 600,000 clones, nearly 98% of which are singletons. What was sequenced was naive CD8+ T cells sorted from blood. This chain connects TRBV7-9 to TRBJ2-7; D is ambiguous. This sequence originates from a man younger than 40 in good health. CDR3: CASSSLVGPLAYEQYF. As DNA, the CDR3 is TGTGCCAGCAGCTCCCTCGTCGGCCCCTTGGCCTACGAGCAGTACTTC.